This TCR beta chain was captured by sequencing in a study of STAT3 mutations in large granular lymphocyte leukemia. Study results and limitations: After therapy, about 35% of the 18 patients switched clonotypes, all new clones STAT3 wild type. Samples missed the first appearance of the clone. Treatment regimens differed across patients between samplings. In T-cell large granular lymphocyte leukemia, about half of patients showed multiple immunodominant subclonotypes.

Assay: immunoSEQ multiplex PCR; the TCRdb copy retains only in-frame clones and omits some. Among some 2,000 clones listed, roughly two thirds were seen once. This clone turned up a few times. Its antigen is unidentified. The receptor was isolated from a man aged 55 to 69 with T-cell large granular lymphocyte leukemia. Some clones in this sample may be carry-over from other donors' samples. The sequenced sample consisted of peripheral blood mononuclear cells.

In nucleotides, the CDR3 is TGTGCCAGCAGCTTAATCATGGAAAACATTCAGTACTTC. As protein: CASSLIMENIQYF. The chain employs TRBV13 and TRBJ2-4; D remains unclear. V lost 2 bases, J lost 5 bases, and 7 bases lay in between. Germline loops: CDR1 PRHDT, CDR2 FYEKMQ (reference sequence). The CDR3 spans 13 residues. Based on the CDR3 plus reference TRBV13 and TRBJ2-4, the full variable domain is AAGVIQSPRHLIKEKRETATLKCYPIPRHDTVYWYQQGPGQDPQFLISFYEKMQSDKGSIPDRFSAQQFSDYHSELNMSSLELGDSALYFCASSLIMENIQYFGAGTRLSVL.